This T cell receptor beta chain is drawn from a study of T cells after yellow fever vaccination. CDR1 MNHEY and CDR2 SVGEGT come from the germline V gene. CDR3 length: 12 amino acids. J was trimmed by 8 bases and V by 8 bases; bases with no gene match: 6. TCRdb re-called the 5' RACE reads through MiXCR, storing one row per CDR3 protein. The sample has around 590,000 distinct CDR3 sequences, roughly 12% seen once. This clonotype was counted between two and nine times. This material consisted of PBMCs, taken on the day of the yellow fever booster vaccination. The receptor's source is a man aged 25 to 40 who received the YFV17D yellow fever vaccine. The V call is TRBV6-2 or TRBV6-3, the J call TRBJ1-5, with 7 bases fitting TRBD1. The CDR3 reads CASQGQTEPQHF. The DNA of the CDR3 is TGTGCCAGCCAGGGACAGACGGAGCCCCAGCATTTT.